The 30 T cell receptor beta chains reported below all come from one sample, sequenced in a study of cytomegalovirus exposure and HLA in healthy donors. Both 60 Vbeta primers and 13 Jbeta primers went into the PCR. Using immunoSEQ multiplex PCR, the repertoire was profiled, and TCRdb retains in-frame clones only, with some absent. This table holds roughly 150,000 clones, around 75% found once. Sequencing used PBMCs. These TCRs come from a male donor in good health and CMV-seronegative.

The genes are TRBV28 and TRBJ1-5; TRBD1 matches at 10 bases. V lost 5 bases, J lost 1 base, and 23 bases stayed unmatched. The CDR3 runs 22 residues. Germline V gene lookup returns CDR1 MDHEN and CDR2 SYDVKM. In DNA form, the CDR3 reads TGTGCCAGCAGTCAGATTAAATTGACAGGGGGCTCAAGTATTAGGAGCAATCAGCCCCAGCATTTT. It yields the protein CASSQIKLTGGSSIRSNQPQHF.

For this clone: The same CDR3 arises from other DNA sequences in this sample as well. The V call is TRBV27, the J call TRBJ1-2; TRBD1 matches at 8 bases. There are 15 residues in the CDR3. The V gene end was trimmed by 1 base and the J gene end by 6 bases; junction bases not matched to a gene: 7. Germline V gene lookup returns CDR1 MNHEY and CDR2 SMNVEV (reference sequence). CDR3 residues: CASSLLDRARDGYTF. The DNA for the CDR3 is TGTGCCAGCAGTTTATTGGACAGGGCACGAGATGGCTACACCTTC.

This clone was detected once. J is TRBJ2-5 and V is TRBV29-1; 7 bases align to TRBD2. The germline V gene encodes CDR1 SQVTM and CDR2 ANQGSEA. The ends lost 3 bases at V and 3 bases at J; junction bases unmatched: 10. The CDR3 is made up of 15 amino acids. The CDR3: CSVEFANGGEETQYF. The CDR3 region has the DNA TGCAGCGTTGAGTTCGCAAATGGGGGGGAAGAGACCCAGTACTTC.

The chain recombines TRBV2 with TRBJ2-5; TRBD1 matches 8 bases. In germline, CDR1 is SNHLY, CDR2 FYNNEI. V lost 6 bases and J lost 3; bases outside the gene matches: 3. The CDR3 runs to 13 residues. DNA of the CDR3: TGTGCCAGCAGGTGGACAGGGAAAGAGACCCAGTACTTC. The encoded protein is CASRWTGKETQYF.

V usage is TRBV18 and J usage is TRBJ2-1; 8 positions agree with TRBD2. J lost 9 bases, V lost 6 bases, and 13 bases had no gene match. The V gene's germline CDR1 is KGHSH and CDR2 LQKENI. This CDR3 contains 15 residues. CDR3 DNA sequence: TGTGCCAGCTCGCCAGGGAACGCGGGAGGCCCTGAGCAGTTCTTC. Residues: CASSPGNAGGPEQFF.

The chain joins TRBV7-6 to TRBJ2-2, with D perhaps TRBD1 (6 bases). CDR1 and CDR2 (germline): SGHVS, FNYEAQ. The V end lost 2 bases, the J end lost 6 bases, and 13 bases lay between the germline ends. The CDR3 loop spans 15 amino acids. CDR3 in DNA: TGTGCCAGCAGCTTAATACAGGGAGTGGCCGGGGAGCTGTTTTTT. Its protein product is CASSLIQGVAGELFF.

The chain carries TRBV9 and TRBJ1-3; D unclear. Germline CDR1 SGDLS, CDR2 YYNGEE. The ends were cut back, 5 bases at V and 1 base at J, with 13 bases in the middle. The length of the CDR3 is 15 residues. The CDR3, as DNA: TGTGCCAGCAGTCGGACTCAGTCGTCTGGAAACACCATATATTTT. Translating gives CASSRTQSSGNTIYF. The full variable domain, with the rest looked up from reference TRBV9 and TRBJ1-3, is DSGVTQTPKHLITATGQRVTLRCSPRSGDLSVYWYQQSLDQGLQFLIQYYNGEERAKGNILERFSAQQFPDLHSELNLSSLELGDSALYFCASSRTQSSGNTIYFGEGSWLTVV.

V is TRBV15 and J is TRBJ2-2; D remains unclear. The CDR3 is 14 amino acids. V lost 0 bases, J lost 1 base, and 3 bases lay in between. Germline assignment: CDR1 LNHNV and CDR2 YYDKDF (reference sequence). The CDR3 protein is CATSRDKNTGELFF. CDR3 nucleotides: TGTGCCACCAGCAGAGATAAGAACACCGGGGAGCTGTTTTTT.

This chain links TRBV11-1 with TRBJ1-2; tentatively, D is TRBD1 (5 bases). Germline assignment: CDR1 SGHAT and CDR2 FQDESV (reference sequence). V lost 3 bases, J lost 6 bases, and 8 bases lay in between. The CDR3 covers 12 residues. CDR3: CASSFGGDGYTF. The CDR3, as DNA: TGTGCCAGCAGCTTCGGGGGGGATGGCTACACCTTC.

V and J are TRBV19 and TRBJ1-4; no firm D call. Per the germline V gene, CDR1 is LNHDA and CDR2 is SQIVND (reference sequence). This CDR3 contains 12 residues. Trimming stripped 0 bases from V and 14 bases from J, with 10 bases between. Written as DNA, the CDR3 is TGTGCCAGTAGTATAGATGGAGGCGTCCTGTTTTTT. It specifies CASSIDGGVLFF. Supplemented by reference TRBV19 and TRBJ1-4, the full variable domain reads DGGITQSPKYLFRKEGQNVTLSCEQNLNHDAMYWYRQDPGQGLRLIYYSQIVNDFQKGDIAEGYSVSREKKESFPLTVTSAQKNPTAFYLCASSIDGGVLFFGSGTQLSVL.

This clone was seen once. This sequence joins TRBV4-1 and TRBJ1-1; D is ambiguous. This CDR3 contains 15 residues. Per germline, CDR1 MGHRA and CDR2 YSYEKL. V gave up 7 bases and J gave up 6 bases, with 21 bases separating them. This CDR3 reads CASTLLREGNPEAFF. The CDR3 coding sequence is TGCGCCAGCACCCTTCTGAGGGAGGGTAATCCTGAAGCTTTCTTT.

The chain combines TRBV19 with TRBJ1-1; possibly TRBD1 for D (5 bases). V shed 5 bases and J shed 1 base, with 11 bases lying between them. Germline V gene lookup returns CDR1 LNHDA and CDR2 SQIVND (reference sequence). The CDR3 loop spans 14 amino acids. The DNA of the CDR3 is TGTGCCAGTAGTTTCCTCGGACAGAACACTGAAGCTTTCTTT. Translation: CASSFLGQNTEAFF.

This sequence joins TRBV7-8 and TRBJ2-7, with 8 nucleotides matching TRBD2. The germline V gene encodes CDR1 SGHVS and CDR2 FQNEAQ. V lost 5 bases, J lost 4 bases, and 10 bases stayed unmatched. CDR3 length: 15 residues. CDR3 in DNA: TGTGCCAGCAGCCATACAGGGCTAGCGGGTTACGAGCAGTACTTC. Translation gives CASSHTGLAGYEQYF.

The chain combines TRBV27 with TRBJ2-5; 12 nucleotides line up with TRBD2. V lost 4 bases, J lost 4 bases, and 4 bases stayed unmatched. Germline V gives CDR1 MNHEY, CDR2 SMNVEV (reference sequence). This CDR3 has 15 amino acids. The CDR3 DNA follows: TGTGCCAGCAGTTCACTAGCGGGAGGTGGAGAGACCCAGTACTTC. It translates to CASSSLAGGGETQYF.

This chain uses TRBV4-1 with TRBJ2-3; the match to TRBD2 covers 10 bases. Germline assignment: CDR1 MGHRA and CDR2 YSYEKL. The CDR3 is 16 amino acids. The V segment lost 5 bases and the J segment 2 bases; nucleotides outside the gene matches: 7. The CDR3 is CASSDLAGANTDTQYF. CDR3 sequence (DNA): TGCGCCAGCAGCGATCTAGCGGGGGCGAACACAGATACGCAGTATTTT.

The chain is built from TRBV6-6 and TRBJ1-5; D call uncertain. Trimming removed 10 bases from V and 1 base from J, with 11 bases in between. Germline CDR1 reads MNHNY; CDR2 reads SVGAGI (reference sequence). The CDR3 contains 13 residues. The CDR3 sequence is CATLARSNQPQHF. The CDR3 DNA reads as TGTGCCACCCTAGCAAGGAGCAATCAGCCCCAGCATTTT.

V usage is TRBV13 and J usage is TRBJ2-7; 9 bases are shared with TRBD1. Germline CDR1 PRHDT, CDR2 FYEKMQ (reference sequence). This CDR3 is built from 14 residues. The ends lost 5 bases at V and 4 bases at J; junction bases unmatched: 6. CDR3 region: CASSLDRGGYEQYF. The CDR3 DNA reads TGTGCCAGCAGCCTCGACAGGGGGGGATACGAGCAGTACTTC.

The rearrangement joins TRBV18 to TRBJ2-2, with 7 bases that match TRBD2. The CDR3 runs to 14 residues. Germline CDR1 KGHSH, CDR2 LQKENI. The junction had 8 bases not matched to a gene; V was cut back by 8 bases and J by 5 bases. The CDR3 nucleotides read TGTGCCAGCGACCCGGGGGGAAGTACCGGGGAGCTGTTTTTT. It specifies CASDPGGSTGELFF.

The rearrangement uses TRBV7-2 and TRBJ2-2; D is perhaps TRBD2 (5 bases). Trimming took off 8 bases at V and 4 bases at J, with 14 bases between the two ends. Germline V gene data show CDR1 as SGHTA and CDR2 as FQGNSA. The CDR3 is made up of 14 amino acids. CDR3 coding DNA: TGTGCCAGCCATATGCGCGGGTCCACCGGGGAGCTGTTTTTT. Amino acid sequence: CASHMRGSTGELFF. The whole variable domain, remainder taken from reference TRBV7-2 and TRBJ2-2, is GAGVSQSPSNKVTEKGKDVELRCDPISGHTALYWYRQSLGQGLEFLIYFQGNSAPDKSGLPSDRFSAERTGGSVSTLTIQRTQQEDSAVYLCASHMRGSTGELFFGEGSRLTVL.

The J gene is TRBJ1-5, the V gene TRBV25-1; D remains unclear. The CDR3 runs 14 residues. V was trimmed by 4 bases and J by 4 bases, leaving 11 bases between them. Germline assignment: CDR1 MGHDK and CDR2 SYGVNS. CDR3 in amino acids: CASSGTGENQPQHF. CDR3 DNA: TGTGCCAGCAGTGGGACTGGGGAAAATCAGCCCCAGCATTTT.

CDR3 sequence (DNA): TGTGCCAGCAGCCGAGACAGACGAGCTAGCACAGATACGCAGTATTTT. Its translation is CASSRDRRASTDTQYF. The chain combines TRBV7-9 with TRBJ2-3; D might be TRBD1 (5 bases). With 5 bases removed from V and 0 bases from J, the gap between germline ends came to 15 bases. The CDR3 totals 16 residues. Germline assignment: CDR1 SEHNR and CDR2 FQNEAQ (reference sequence). The complete variable domain, with remaining parts taken from reference TRBV7-9 and TRBJ2-3, reads DTGVSQNPRHKITKRGQNVTFRCDPISEHNRLYWYRQTLGQGPEFLTYFQNEAQLEKSRLLSDRFSAERPKGSFSTLEIQRTEQGDSAMYLCASSRDRRASTDTQYFGPGTRLTVL.

This clone was picked up one time. V gene TRBV30 combines with J gene TRBJ2-1, with no clear D. CDR3 size: 14 residues. Trimming shortened V by 6 bases and J by 5 bases, and 17 bases separated the two germline ends. Germline-derived CDR1 and CDR2 are GTSNPN and SVGIG (reference sequence). CDR3 protein: CACPTKPPNNEQFF. The CDR3, as DNA: TGTGCCTGCCCAACTAAACCCCCCAACAATGAGCAGTTCTTC.

This sequence joins TRBV5-1 and TRBJ2-5, with 9 bases lining up with TRBD1. CDR1 is SGHRS, CDR2 YFSETQ, per germline. J lost 5 bases, V lost 7 bases, and 6 bases had no gene match. CDR3 length equals 13 residues. The CDR3: CASGTGTRETQYF. Here the CDR3 DNA reads TGCGCCAGCGGGACAGGGACTCGGGAGACCCAGTACTTC.

This clone was detected only a few times. The chain recombines TRBV28 with TRBJ2-7; 8 nucleotides match TRBD2. CDR3 length: 16 residues. Germline CDR1 and CDR2: MDHEN and SYDVKM. V gave up 6 bases and J gave up 0 bases; unmatched junction bases: 10. The CDR3 reads CASSRISSGHSYEQYF. CDR3 DNA: TGTGCCAGCAGCCGAATCTCTAGCGGGCACTCCTACGAGCAGTACTTC.

The chain has TRBV7-9 and TRBJ2-5; 7 bases agree with TRBD1. The CDR3 is 13 amino acids. After removal of 6 bases from V and 4 bases from J, the junction contained 5 bases not matched to a gene. Germline loops: CDR1 SEHNR, CDR2 FQNEAQ (reference sequence). The CDR3 reads CASSKGAGETQYF. CDR3 nucleotides: TGTGCCAGCAGTAAGGGGGCAGGAGAGACCCAGTACTTC.

CDR3 DNA: TGCGCCAGCAGCCAAGTACTAGCGGGGGGGCAGAATGAGCAGTTCTTC. This sequence encodes CASSQVLAGGQNEQFF. This chain uses TRBV4-1 with TRBJ2-1; 13 bases are a match to TRBD2. The germline V gene has CDR1 MGHRA and CDR2 YSYEKL. This CDR3 has 16 amino acids. V lost 1 base to trimming and J lost 7 bases; unmatched junction nucleotides: 4.

Turning to this clone: This specimen includes other DNA sequences encoding the same CDR3. The V and J genes are TRBV2 and TRBJ1-2; weak D call: TRBD1 (5 bases). Trimming removed 3 bases from V and 6 bases from J, with 11 bases in between. Germline V gene sequence: CDR1 SNHLY, CDR2 FYNNEI. The CDR3 totals 13 residues. Here the CDR3 DNA reads TGTGCCAGCAGTGAGCAGGGCCGCGATGGCTACACCTTC. This codes for CASSEQGRDGYTF.

V and J are TRBV6-5 and TRBJ2-5; TRBD1 aligns across 7 bases. The CDR3 runs to 16 residues. V trimming: 4 bases; J trimming: 5 bases; junction bases outside the gene matches: 13. CDR1 is MNHEY, CDR2 SVGAGI, per germline. CDR3 sequence reads: CASSLRGPGVGETQYF. CDR3 nucleotides: TGTGCCAGCAGTTTAAGGGGGCCAGGGGTAGGCGAGACCCAGTACTTC.

This chain connects TRBV6-1 to TRBJ2-7; a possible D gene is TRBD1 (6 bases). The V gene lost 6 bases and the J gene lost 2 bases, with 11 bases spanning the gap. Germline V gene data show CDR1 as MNHNS and CDR2 as SASEGT. This CDR3 has 13 residues. CDR3 protein: CASRGTGPYEQYF. The CDR3 DNA follows: TGTGCCAGCAGGGGCACAGGGCCCTACGAGCAGTACTTC.

The J gene is TRBJ2-7, the V gene TRBV10-3, with a tentative D call TRBD1 (5 bases). CDR1 and CDR2 from the germline V gene are ENHRY and SYGVKD. The CDR3 is 16 residues long. The V end was cut by 2 bases, the J end by 0 bases, with 14 bases between. For the CDR3, the DNA is TGTGCCATCAGTGAGCCTAGACAGTCGAACTCCTACGAGCAGTACTTC. Translated: CAISEPRQSNSYEQYF.